A selection of T cell receptor beta chains follows, all from one sample in a study of siplizumab effects on memory and regulatory T cells. Data came from immunoSEQ multiplex PCR; TCRdb stores just in-frame clones and leaves some out. Here the sample spans about 100,000 clones, about 91% being singletons. Material: CD4+ T cells sorted from blood. The receptor set was obtained from a human donor in good health. Some clones in this sample may be carry-over from other donors' samples. Both conserved end residues are trimmed from each CDR3.

V gene	J gene	CDR3 protein
TRBV28	TRBJ2-7	ASSDLPGWVEQY
TRBV6-1	TRBJ1-3	ASSSVDTIY
TRBV7-9	TRBJ2-7	ASSRDRSTGDRDEQY
TRBV10-1	TRBJ2-2	ASSGEYTGELF
TRBV11-3	TRBJ2-1	ASSLEAGQNEQF
TRBV9	TRBJ2-2	ASSARDRGTGELF
TRBV2	TRBJ1-1	ASSEQGETEAF
TRBV18	TRBJ1-1	ASALGVEAF
TRBV27	TRBJ2-7	ASRRPGLAYEQY
TRBV27	TRBJ2-2	ASRPQGSNTGELF
TRBV7-2	TRBJ1-6	ASSPRGNSPLH
TRBV28	TRBJ2-4	ASREMDIQY
TRBV19	TRBJ1-1	ASSNTGDTEAF
TRBV5-1	TRBJ1-1	ASSLGRLNTEAF
TRBV18	TRBJ2-7	ASSLQENRGEQY
TRBV18	TRBJ2-1	ASSPRGVTGHNEQF
TRBV14	TRBJ2-5	ASSQVIGGTQY
TRBV5-1	TRBJ1-2	ASSLSARLVTGGYGYT
TRBV29-1	TRBJ2-2	SVVGDGNTGELF
TRBV5-6	TRBJ2-1	ASSFTGRSYNEQF
TRBV7-6	TRBJ2-5	ASSSGQYETQY
TRBV2	TRBJ2-5	ASADTVRATQY
TRBV7-6	TRBJ2-7	ASSLGTGGDPYEQY
TRBV7-9	TRBJ2-7	ASSYRTYEQY
TRBV18	TRBJ1-5	ASSLGGGVQPQH
TRBV19	TRBJ2-3	ASSTEGTWRGDTQY
TRBV19	TRBJ2-5	ASGDQGTQETQY
TRBV7-2	TRBJ2-7	ASSLTSVEQY
TRBV7-9	TRBJ1-4	ASSPREIEKLF
TRBV15	TRBJ2-7	ATSRVWKGAFSYEQY
TRBV28	TRBJ1-4	ASRYIEKLF
TRBV6-1	TRBJ1-1	ASSPATPNTEAF
TRBV11-3	TRBJ2-1	ASSPGGLAGVNEQF
TRBV19	TRBJ2-2	ASSPGHTNTGELF
TRBV6-5	TRBJ2-7	ASSYVQGAPYEQY
TRBV28	TRBJ2-1	ASRAALNWVSGVLSSYNEQF
TRBV5-1	TRBJ1-2	ASSLSGEGYGYT